Shown below are 10 T cell receptor beta chains from a single sample sequenced in a study of CD8 T cells in ankylosing spondylitis. MiXCR, applied by TCRdb to the 5' RACE reads, yields one record per CDR3 protein. The table includes 220,000 or so distinct CDR3 sequences, over 9.5% detected once. Sequencing used blood, either unsorted or a sorted T cell fraction (not recorded which). These receptors were taken from a male donor with ankylosing spondylitis or in good health (not recorded which).

The rearrangement uses TRBV7-6 and TRBJ2-3, with 12 bases matching TRBD2. With 5 bases clipped from V and 3 bases from J, the junction kept 18 bases outside the gene matches. The length of the CDR3 is 20 residues. The germline V gene has CDR1 SGHVS and CDR2 FNYEAQ. CDR3 region: CASSLPKLASGGARTDTQYF. The CDR3 bases are TGTGCCAGCAGCCTCCCCAAGTTGGCTAGCGGGGGGGCTAGGACAGATACGCAGTATTTT.

This clonotype was seen more than once but under ten times. The J gene is TRBJ2-2, the V gene TRBV11-2; D possibly corresponds to TRBD2 (6 bases). Trimming removed 7 bases at V and 3 bases at J, with 18 bases between. The CDR3 covers 16 residues. Germline V lookup: CDR1 SGHAT, CDR2 FQNNGV. The DNA of the CDR3 is TGTGCCAGCACTGGCGGGGCTAGCAGCTACACCGGGGAGCTGTTTTTT. It is translated as CASTGGASSYTGELFF.

This clonotype showed up many times. V is TRBV2 and J is TRBJ2-1, with D perhaps being TRBD1 or TRBD2 (5 bases each). Trimming pared 6 bases from V and 12 bases from J, leaving 18 bases between. The CDR3 is made up of 13 amino acids. Germline loops: CDR1 SNHLY, CDR2 FYNNEI. For the CDR3, the DNA is TGTGCCAGCAGGGATACCGGGACCGAGGGGCAGTTCTTC. It encodes CASRDTGTEGQFF.

This clonotype appeared a few times. The rearrangement joins TRBV10-3 to TRBJ1-5, with D perhaps matching TRBD1 (6 bases). The germline V gene encodes CDR1 ENHRY and CDR2 SYGVKD. The ends were cut back, 7 bases at V and 5 bases at J, with 12 bases in the middle. The CDR3 sequence is 13 residues long. CDR3 residues: CAITRGIDQPQHF. CDR3 DNA sequence: TGTGCCATCACCAGGGGTATCGATCAGCCCCAGCATTTT.

This clonotype was counted many times. The V call is TRBV5-1, the J call TRBJ2-7; 9 nucleotides agree with TRBD1. The CDR3 is 16 amino acids. Germline lookup yields CDR1 SGHRS and CDR2 YFSETQ. Trimming took 4 bases from V and 0 from J; bases not matched to a gene: 8. The CDR3 reads CASSRGQGSISYEQYF. The CDR3 DNA follows: TGCGCCAGCAGCAGGGGACAGGGCAGTATCTCCTACGAGCAGTACTTC.

The chain recombines TRBV19 with TRBJ2-1; 9 bases map to TRBD1. The CDR3 loop spans 15 amino acids. Looked up from germline, CDR1 is LNHDA and CDR2 is SQIVND (reference sequence). V lost 10 bases to trimming and J lost 8 bases; unmatched junction nucleotides: 15. The CDR3 loop reads CATRSPGQGSDEQFF. Written as DNA, the CDR3 is TGTGCCACTAGAAGTCCGGGACAGGGATCAGATGAGCAGTTCTTC.

The rearrangement uses TRBV5-1 and TRBJ2-2; D gene ambiguous. V was clipped by 4 bases and J by 2 bases, with 15 bases between them. CDR1 and CDR2 from the germline V gene are SGHRS and YFSETQ. This CDR3 region has 16 residues. CDR3 DNA sequence: TGCGCCAGCAGCCCGGCGGCCAACTTAAACACCGGGGAGCTGTTTTTT. As protein: CASSPAANLNTGELFF.

This clonotype was seen at least ten times. This chain connects TRBV12-3 or TRBV12-4 to TRBJ2-7; 8 bases align to TRBD1. The CDR3 is made up of 15 amino acids. With V trimmed by 2 bases and J by 8 bases, 11 bases remained unmatched. CDR3 sequence reads: CASSLTGTGRIQQYF. CDR3 nucleotide sequence: TGTGCCAGCAGTTTAACCGGGACAGGTAGAATTCAGCAGTACTTC.

In its sample, this clonotype was seen many times. The gene calls are TRBV5-1 and TRBJ2-2; 10 bases align to TRBD2. The J segment lost 1 base and the V segment lost 7 bases, leaving 4 bases of the junction unmatched. Germline loops: CDR1 SGHRS, CDR2 YFSETQ. The length of the CDR3 is 15 residues. The CDR3 nucleotides read TGCGCCAGCGAACTAGCGGGGCTGAACACCGGGGAGCTGTTTTTT. Translated: CASELAGLNTGELFF.

The V gene is TRBV20-1, the J gene TRBJ2-3; 11 bases are a match to TRBD2. This CDR3 region has 17 residues. V shed 1 base, J shed 6 bases, and the junction held 12 bases outside the gene matches. In germline, CDR1 is DFQATT, CDR2 SNEGSKA (reference sequence). The CDR3 bases are TGCAGTGCTAGAGCCCGTTGGAGTAGCGGGGGGGAGGATACGCAGTATTTT. It encodes CSARARWSSGGEDTQYF.